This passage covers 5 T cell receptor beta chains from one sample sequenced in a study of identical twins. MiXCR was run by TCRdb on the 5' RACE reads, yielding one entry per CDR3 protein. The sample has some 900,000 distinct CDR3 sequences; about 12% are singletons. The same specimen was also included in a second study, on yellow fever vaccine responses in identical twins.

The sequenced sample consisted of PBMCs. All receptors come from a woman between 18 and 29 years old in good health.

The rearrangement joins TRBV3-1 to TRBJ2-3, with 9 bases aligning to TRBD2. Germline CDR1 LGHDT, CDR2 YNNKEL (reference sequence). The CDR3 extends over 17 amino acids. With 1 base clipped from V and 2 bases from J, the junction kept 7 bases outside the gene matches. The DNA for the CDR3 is TGTGCCAGCAGCCAAGGAGTACTAGCGGGCCCCACAGATACGCAGTATTTT. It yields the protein CASSQGVLAGPTDTQYF.

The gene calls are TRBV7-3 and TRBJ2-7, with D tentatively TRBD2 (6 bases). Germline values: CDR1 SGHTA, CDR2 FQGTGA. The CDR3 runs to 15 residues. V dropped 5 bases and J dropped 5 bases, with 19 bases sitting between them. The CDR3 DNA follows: TGTGCCAGCAGCCCTGGCGGAGGGAGAAGAAACGAGCAGTACTTC. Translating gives CASSPGGGRRNEQYF.

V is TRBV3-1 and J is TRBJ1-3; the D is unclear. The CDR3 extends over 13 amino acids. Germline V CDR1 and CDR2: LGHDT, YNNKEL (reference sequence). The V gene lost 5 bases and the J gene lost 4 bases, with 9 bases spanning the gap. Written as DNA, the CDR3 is TGTGCCAGCAGCGGCGGGTACGGAAACACCATATATTTT. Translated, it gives CASSGGYGNTIYF. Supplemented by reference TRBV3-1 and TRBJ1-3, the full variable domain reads DTAVSQTPKYLVTQMGNDKSIKCEQNLGHDTMYWYKQDSKKFLKIMFSYNNKELIINETVPNRFSPKSPDKAHLNLHINSLELGDSAVYFCASSGGYGNTIYFGEGSWLTVV.

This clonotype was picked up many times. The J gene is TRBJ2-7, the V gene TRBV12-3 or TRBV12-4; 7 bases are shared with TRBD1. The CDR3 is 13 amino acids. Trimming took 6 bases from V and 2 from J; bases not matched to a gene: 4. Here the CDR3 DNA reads TGTGCCAGCAGCCAAGGGACAGCCTACGAGCAGTACGTC. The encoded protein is CASSQGTAYEQYV.

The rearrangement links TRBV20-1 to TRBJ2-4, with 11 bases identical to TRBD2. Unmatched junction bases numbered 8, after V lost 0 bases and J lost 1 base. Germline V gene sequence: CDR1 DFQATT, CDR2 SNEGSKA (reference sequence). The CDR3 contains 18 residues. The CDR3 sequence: CSARDGGPSGRAKNIQYF. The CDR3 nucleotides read TGCAGTGCTAGAGATGGGGGGCCTAGCGGGAGGGCCAAAAACATTCAGTACTTC.